Shown below are 31 T cell receptor beta chains from a single sample sequenced in a study of CD8+ T cells in alopecia areata. Pooled cells of cutaneous lymph node origin were sorted on CD4, CD8alpha, NKG2D, NKG2ACE and other markers. Reverse transcription of extracted RNA yielded cDNA, which provided the sequencing template. Measured with immunoSEQ multiplex PCR; TCRdb has only the in-frame clones, and not every one. Recorded here are more than 250,000 clones, none singletons. Sequencing was performed on CD4+ T cells sorted from a lymph node. The receptor set was obtained from a C3H/HeJ mouse with alopecia areata. The strain's MHC haplotype is H2-k.

This clone was counted between two and nine times. Germline and genes: mouse. The CDR3 end falls 4 residues outside the read, so it is completed with the germline J gene. The sample carries other DNA sequences with the same CDR3. This rearrangement joins TRBV13-2 to TRBJ2-1; 7 bases map to TRBD2. The CDR3 runs to 14 residues. The germline V gene has CDR1 NNHNN and CDR2 SYGAGS (reference sequence). After removal of 3 bases from V and 1 base from J, the junction contained 1 base not matched to a gene. The covered CDR3 bases are TGTGCCAGCGGTGCGGGGGGGAACTATGCT. It yields the protein CASGAGGNYA. The whole CDR3 sequence reads CASGAGGNYAEQFF.

Regarding this clone: The genes are named according to mouse. Sequencing ends 4 residues short of the CDR3 end; the germline J gene provides the rest. The V and J genes are TRBV1 and TRBJ2-5; 8 positions match TRBD1. The germline gives CDR1 NSQYPW, CDR2 LRSPGD (reference sequence). The CDR3 covers 16 residues. The CDR3 here is CTCSADRQGARDTQYF. The CDR3 DNA, read in part, is TGCACCTGCAGTGCAGATAGGCAGGGGGCGCGTGAC.

In regard to this clone: Gene names follow the mouse nomenclature. The read comes to an end 4 residues before the CDR3 does, leaving the germline J gene to fill in the end. This rearrangement joins TRBV5 to TRBJ2-1; 10 bases agree with TRBD2. V was clipped by 3 bases and J by 2 bases; unmatched bases: 1. Germline CDR1 LGHNA, CDR2 YNLKQL (reference sequence). This CDR3 is 15 amino acids long. CDR3 DNA, as far as it was read: TGTGCCAGCAGCCAGACTGGGGGGTACTATGCT. Translation: CASSQTGGYYA. The full CDR3 reads CASSQTGGYYAEQFF.

As to this clone: Any gene name here is a mouse gene name. Sequencing ends 4 residues short of the CDR3 end; the germline J gene provides the rest. Other DNA sequences in this sample translate to the same CDR3. This chain links TRBV13-1 with TRBJ1-2; TRBD1 agrees at 12 bases. V lost 2 bases to trimming and J lost 4 bases; unmatched junction nucleotides: 0. The CDR3 contains 14 residues. Germline V CDR1 and CDR2: NSHNY, SYGAGN. The CDR3 protein is CASSEGQGASDYTF. CDR3 bases read: TGTGCCAGCAGTGAGGGACAGGGGGCCTCC.

On this clone: Compared with germline, one end of the junction differs, possibly owing to a read error. The gene symbols are mouse symbols. The read comes to an end 4 residues before the CDR3 does, leaving the germline J gene to fill in the end. This chain joins TRBV13-1 and TRBJ1-2; 7 positions agree with TRBD1. This CDR3 region has 12 residues. The germline CDR1 and CDR2 sequences are NSHNY and SYGAGN. The covered CDR3 bases are TGTGTCAGCAGCGGGACAGACTCC. It is translated as CVSSGTDS. The entire CDR3 protein is CVSSGTDSDYTF.

A remark on this clone: Germline and genes here are mouse. The read falls 4 residues short of the CDR3 end, and the missing part is taken from the germline J gene. The genes are TRBV1 and TRBJ2-5; unclear D gene. The length of the CDR3 is 15 residues. V lost 0 bases, J lost 0 bases, and 7 bases lay in between. CDR1 and CDR2 (germline): NSQYPW, LRSPGD (reference sequence). CDR3 sequence: CTCSADPSNQDTQYF. CDR3 DNA, as far as it was read: TGCACCTGCAGTGCAGATCCCAGTAACCAAGAC.

This clone was seen a handful of times. The gene symbols are mouse symbols. From the germline J gene comes the end of the CDR3, since the read stops 4 residues before it. This sample also contains other DNA sequences that code for the same CDR3. The rearrangement joins TRBV1 to TRBJ1-1; D not certain. This CDR3 has 13 amino acids. V gave up 3 bases and J gave up 0 bases, with 5 bases separating them. CDR1 and CDR2 from the germline V gene are NSQYPW and LRSPGD (reference sequence). The CDR3 spells CTCSAQTNTEVFF. The DNA read from the CDR3 is TGCACCTGCAGTGCCCAGACAAACACA.

As regards this clone: Genes and germline come from the mouse. The CDR3 end is not reached by the read, which stops 4 residues before it; the germline J gene fills it in. Other DNA sequences in this sample translate to the same CDR3. The rearrangement joins TRBV13-1 to TRBJ2-3; TRBD2 might be the D (6 bases). Germline V gives CDR1 NSHNY, CDR2 SYGAGN. V was clipped by 2 bases and J by 0 bases, with 10 bases between them. This CDR3 spans 15 amino acids. The CDR3 loop reads CASSDALGSAETLYF. The CDR3 DNA, read in part, is TGTGCCAGCAGTGACGCTCTGGGGAGTGCAGAA.

This clone has more than one count but fewer than ten. The listed genes are named as in mouse. The read finishes 4 residues shy of the CDR3 end, and the germline J gene is used to complete it. In the same sample, other DNA sequences code for this CDR3. The chain carries TRBV13-3 and TRBJ2-2, with a weak D call TRBD2 (6 bases). The CDR3 totals 14 residues. The V gene's germline CDR1 is NNHDY and CDR2 SYVADS. V was clipped by 5 bases and J by 0 bases, with 8 bases between them. CDR3 protein: CASRTGTNTGQLYF. The CDR3 DNA, read in part, is TGTGCCAGCAGGACTGGCACAAACACCGGG.

As regards this clone: Any gene name here is a mouse gene name. The sequence runs out 4 residues before the end of the CDR3; the remainder is reconstructed from the germline J gene. V is TRBV19 and J is TRBJ2-4; TRBD2 matches at 8 bases. The length of the CDR3 is 15 residues. V was pared by 3 bases and J by 1 base, with 4 bases of the junction left unmatched. Germline CDR1 is FNHDT and CDR2 is SITEND (reference sequence). CDR3 protein: CASSTTGGGQNTLYF. The part of the CDR3 DNA that was read is TGTGCCAGCAGTACAACTGGGGGAGGTCAAAAC.

This clone was counted between two and nine times. Germline and genes here are mouse. The read falls 4 residues short of the CDR3 end, and the missing part is taken from the germline J gene. The rearrangement uses TRBV5 and TRBJ2-3, with 12 bases lining up with TRBD2. The length of the CDR3 is 15 residues. Germline CDR1 and CDR2: LGHNA and YNLKQL (reference sequence). Trimming took 6 bases from V and 3 from J; bases not matched to a gene: 4. CDR3 in amino acids: CASRSDWGGAETLYF. The sequenced CDR3 bases are TGTGCCAGCAGATCCGACTGGGGGGGCGCAGAA.

Remarks on this clone: Genes and germline come from the mouse. CDR3 region: CASSDHWGDGAETLYF. The covered CDR3 bases are TGTGCCAGCAGTGATCACTGGGGGGACGGTGCAGAA. This sequence joins TRBV13-1 and TRBJ2-3, with 9 bases aligning to TRBD2. The read stops 4 residues short of the end of the CDR3; the missing end is completed from the germline J gene. Unmatched junction bases numbered 4, after V lost 1 base and J lost 1 base. Germline values: CDR1 NSHNY, CDR2 SYGAGN. The length of the CDR3 is 16 residues.

In this sample, this clone turned up a few times. The genes and germline here are from mouse. The missing CDR3 end, 4 residues past where the read stops, is filled in from the germline J gene. Other DNA sequences in this sample translate to the same CDR3. The V gene is TRBV1, the J gene TRBJ2-4; D may be TRBD2 (5 bases). The CDR3 is 13 amino acids. Germline V lookup: CDR1 NSQYPW, CDR2 LRSPGD (reference sequence). The sequenced part of the CDR3 DNA is TGCACCTGCAGTGCAGAGTGGGGAAAC. It translates to CTCSAEWGN. The whole CDR3 protein is CTCSAEWGNTLYF.

This clone has at least ten counts. Genes and germline are mouse. The missing CDR3 end, 4 residues past where the read stops, is filled in from the germline J gene. V and J are TRBV13-3 and TRBJ1-2; 7 positions agree with TRBD1. The CDR3 spans 12 residues. Per germline, CDR1 NNHDY and CDR2 SYVADS. V was clipped by 6 bases and J by 3 bases; unmatched bases: 2. CDR3 DNA (partial): TGTGCCAGCATGGGACAGTACTCC. Encoded protein: CASMGQYS. The full CDR3 sequence reads CASMGQYSDYTF.

This clone was detected a few times. Germline and genes: mouse. With the read ending 4 residues before the CDR3 end, the germline J gene is used to fill in that end. The rearrangement joins TRBV13-1 to TRBJ2-2, with TRBD1 identical over 9 bases. CDR1 is NSHNY, CDR2 SYGAGN, per germline. V lost 3 bases to trimming and J lost 5 bases; unmatched junction nucleotides: 8. The length of the CDR3 is 16 residues. CDR3 bases read: TGTGCCAGCAGTGCCCCATTGGGGACAGGGACCGGG. Its protein is CASSAPLGTGTG. The full CDR3 reads CASSAPLGTGTGQLYF.

This clone showed up just a few times. The listed genes are named as in mouse. The read is 4 residues too short to cover the CDR3 end, so that end is filled in from the germline J gene. Other nucleotide sequences from this sample produce the same CDR3. The chain uses TRBV5 and TRBJ1-1; D is undetermined. Looked up from germline, CDR1 is LGHNA and CDR2 is YNLKQL (reference sequence). V was trimmed by 1 base and J by 0 bases, leaving 3 bases between them. This CDR3 has 13 amino acids. The CDR3 reads CASSQVANTEVFF. Partial CDR3 DNA: TGTGCCAGCAGCCAAGTGGCAAACACA.

Note on this clone: Here the gene names and germline are mouse. Sequencing ends 4 residues short of the CDR3 end; the germline J gene provides the rest. Other DNA sequences of this sample code for an identical CDR3. This sequence joins TRBV19 and TRBJ1-1, with 7 bases matching TRBD1. The CDR3 spans 14 residues. V lost 5 bases, J lost 0 bases, and 4 bases stayed unmatched. Germline V CDR1 and CDR2: FNHDT, SITEND (reference sequence). The CDR3 region is CASSRDSANTEVFF. The part of the CDR3 DNA that was read is TGTGCCAGCAGCCGGGACAGTGCAAACACA.

This clone was detected a few times. Gene labels here are mouse ones. The CDR3 end falls 4 residues outside the read, so it is completed with the germline J gene. This chain connects TRBV1 to TRBJ2-1; D may be TRBD1 (5 bases). Germline assignment: CDR1 NSQYPW and CDR2 LRSPGD (reference sequence). The CDR3 covers 14 residues. CDR3 DNA, as far as it was read: TGCACCTGCAGTGCAAATCAGGGTGGGGCT. The encoded protein is CTCSANQGGA. The whole CDR3 protein reads CTCSANQGGAEQFF.

In this sample, this clone turned up a few times. Gene names denote mouse genes. The read ends 4 residues before the CDR3 terminus; that terminus is restored from the germline J gene. The same CDR3 can be traced to other DNA sequences in this sample. This chain connects TRBV19 to TRBJ2-1, with a tentative D call TRBD1 (6 bases). The CDR3 contains 14 residues. The V gene lost 0 bases and the J gene lost 4 bases, with 8 bases spanning the gap. Germline CDR1 FNHDT, CDR2 SITEND (reference sequence). CDR3 DNA, as far as it was read: TGTGCCAGCAGTATAGGACAGGTTTATGCT. Translation: CASSIGQVYA. The CDR3 in its entirety is CASSIGQVYAEQFF.

This clone was seen a handful of times. Gene names are the mouse ones. The sequenced fragment ends 4 residues before the CDR3 boundary, so the rest is inferred from the germline J gene. The rearrangement links TRBV19 to TRBJ1-1; possibly TRBD1 for D (5 bases). Trimming removed 0 bases from V and 0 bases from J, with 6 bases in between. CDR1 FNHDT and CDR2 SITEND come from the germline V gene (reference sequence). CDR3 length equals 14 residues. CDR3 protein: CASSIGGSNTEVFF. CDR3 DNA (partial): TGTGCCAGCAGTATAGGGGGCTCAAACACA.

Details on this clone: Mouse germline and gene names are used. The observed sequence ends 4 residues before the CDR3 terminus, with the missing tail filled in from the germline J gene. The chain employs TRBV5 and TRBJ1-1, with D unclear. CDR1 is LGHNA, CDR2 YNLKQL, per germline (reference sequence). The V end lost 2 bases, the J end lost 0 bases, and 7 bases lay between the germline ends. The CDR3 covers 14 residues. The covered CDR3 bases are TGTGCCAGCAGCCAAACAGTGACAAACACA. Amino acids: CASSQTVTNT. The whole CDR3 region reads CASSQTVTNTEVFF.

A note on this clone: Gene names refer to mouse genes. The CDR3 end falls 4 residues outside the read, so it is completed with the germline J gene. Other DNA sequences in the sample encode the same CDR3. The chain has TRBV1 and TRBJ2-1; 8 bases fit TRBD1. V gave up 4 bases and J gave up 5 bases; unmatched junction bases: 4. CDR1 and CDR2 from the germline V gene are NSQYPW and LRSPGD (reference sequence). CDR3 length: 14 residues. The CDR3 bases that were read are TGCACCTGCAGTGGACAGGGGAGGGATGCT. It translates to CTCSGQGRDA. The whole CDR3 protein is CTCSGQGRDAEQFF.

This clone was seen only a few times. Genes here carry mouse names. The read halts 3 residues ahead of the CDR3 end, with the missing end drawn from the germline J gene. V is TRBV13-1 and J is TRBJ1-6; TRBD1 might be the D (5 bases). TRBJ1-6 is assigned to the ORF class and has an uncertain function. CDR3 size: 14 residues. CDR1 NSHNY and CDR2 SYGAGN come from the germline V gene. Trimming stripped 0 bases from V and 6 bases from J, with 7 bases between. Partial CDR3 DNA: TGTGCCAGCAGTGATGACCAGGGTAATTCGCCC. The encoded protein is CASSDDQGNSP. The CDR3, in full, reads CASSDDQGNSPLYF.

Regarding this clone: The germline and genes are mouse ones. With the read ending 4 residues before the CDR3 end, the germline J gene is used to fill in that end. J is TRBJ2-5 and V is TRBV19, with 7 bases identical to TRBD2. Germline CDR1 FNHDT, CDR2 SITEND (reference sequence). V shed 4 bases, J shed 3 bases, and the junction held 2 bases outside the gene matches. CDR3 length: 13 amino acids. The covered CDR3 bases are TGTGCCAGCAGTCAGGGACTGCAAGAC. It yields the protein CASSQGLQD. The full CDR3 reads CASSQGLQDTQYF.

This clone came up a few times. The gene names here belong to mouse. The DNA ends 4 residues before the CDR3 does, and the rest of the CDR3 is filled in from the germline J gene. The V and J genes are TRBV13-1 and TRBJ2-3; D unresolved. V lost 0 bases and J lost 3, with 2 bases in between. Germline V gene sequence: CDR1 NSHNY, CDR2 SYGAGN. The CDR3 consists of 12 residues. CDR3 sequence: CASSDVAETLYF. The CDR3 bases that were read are TGTGCCAGCAGTGATGTGGCAGAA.

The table lists this clone with a few counts. These gene names are mouse names. The read falls 4 residues short of the CDR3 end, and the missing part is taken from the germline J gene. This chain joins TRBV5 and TRBJ2-5; TRBD1 matches at 8 bases. The V and J ends lost 2 bases and 2 bases, in that order; junction bases with no gene match: 3. Looked up from germline, CDR1 is LGHNA and CDR2 is YNLKQL (reference sequence). The CDR3 totals 15 residues. The part of the CDR3 DNA that was read is TGTGCCAGCAGCCAACAGGGGGCGCCCCAAGAC. This encodes CASSQQGAPQD. The full CDR3 protein is CASSQQGAPQDTQYF.

Regarding this clone: Here the gene names and germline are mouse. CDR3 amino acids: CASSMRANTGQLYF. CDR3 bases read: TGTGCCAGCAGTATGAGGGCAAACACCGGG. V and J are TRBV19 and TRBJ2-2, with D hard to call. The sequenced fragment ends 4 residues before the CDR3 boundary, so the rest is inferred from the germline J gene. V was clipped by 2 bases and J by 0 bases, with 5 bases between them. This CDR3 is built from 14 residues. CDR1 is FNHDT and CDR2 is SITEND in the germline V gene (reference sequence). Complete variable domain (other parts from reference TRBV19 and TRBJ2-2): GGIITQTPKFLIGQEGQKLTLKCQQNFNHDTMYWYRQDSGKGLRLIYYSITENDLQKGDLSEGYDASREKKSSFSLTVTSAQKNEMAVFLCASSMRANTGQLYFGEGSKLTVL.

This clone was counted only a few times. The germline and genes are mouse ones. From the germline J gene comes the end of the CDR3, since the read stops 4 residues before it. The chain links TRBV1 to TRBJ1-2; tentative D call: TRBD1 (6 bases). Germline V gene data show CDR1 as NSQYPW and CDR2 as LRSPGD (reference sequence). The CDR3 spans 15 residues. Trimming removed 0 bases from V and 4 bases from J, with 12 bases in between. The sequenced part of the CDR3 DNA is TGCACCTGCAGTGCAGATCCAGGGGTGGGCTCC. Translation: CTCSADPGVGS. The whole CDR3 protein is CTCSADPGVGSDYTF.

About this clone: Gene names refer to mouse genes. The read gets to within 4 residues of the CDR3 end, and the germline J gene fills in the rest. This same CDR3 is encoded by further DNA sequences in the sample. V usage is TRBV29 and J usage is TRBJ1-2; D ambiguous. Trimming stripped 6 bases from V and 0 bases from J, with 5 bases between. Germline V CDR1 and CDR2: MSHET, SYDVDS. The CDR3 runs to 12 residues. Incomplete CDR3 DNA: TGTGCTAGCAGCCAAACAAACTCC. Translation: CASSQTNS. Given in full, the CDR3 is CASSQTNSDYTF.

Ten or more counts support this clone. Gene names are the mouse ones. Read data end 4 residues before the CDR3 end; the end is taken from the germline J gene. This sample also contains other DNA sequences that code for the same CDR3. The chain has TRBV19 and TRBJ2-7, with 7 bases identical to TRBD2. Germline-derived CDR1 and CDR2 are FNHDT and SITEND (reference sequence). The CDR3 has 13 residues. V lost 1 base to trimming and J lost 3 bases; unmatched junction nucleotides: 1. The CDR3 sequence: CASSIPGGYEQYF. CDR3 DNA, as far as it was read: TGTGCCAGCAGTATACCTGGGGGCTAT. Based on the CDR3 plus reference TRBV19 and TRBJ2-7, the full variable domain is GGIITQTPKFLIGQEGQKLTLKCQQNFNHDTMYWYRQDSGKGLRLIYYSITENDLQKGDLSEGYDASREKKSSFSLTVTSAQKNEMAVFLCASSIPGGYEQYFGPGTRLTVL.

There are a few counts of this clone. Gene names are the mouse ones. Read coverage stops 4 residues before the CDR3 terminus; the germline J gene supplies the remainder. The chain couples TRBV13-3 to TRBJ2-1, with a tentative D call TRBD2 (10 bases). V dropped 5 bases and J dropped 5 bases, with 26 bases sitting between them. CDR3 length equals 18 residues. Germline CDR1 and CDR2: NNHDY and SYVADS. The sequenced CDR3 bases are TGTGCCAGCAGGCCCGGGACAGGGCCTGGGGGGGCGCATGCT. Its translation is CASRPGTGPGGAHA. From start to end, the CDR3 is CASRPGTGPGGAHAEQFF.